A single sample gave rise to the 22 T cell receptor beta chains below, sequenced in a study of blood T cell repertoires in COVID-19. Clones were read by immunoSEQ multiplex PCR, and TCRdb kept only the in-frame ones, dropping some. Of roughly 200,000 clones listed, 86% are singletons. Material for sequencing was peripheral blood. Receptors originate from a woman between 25 and 40 years old with active or convalescent COVID-19.

This chain connects TRBV10-2 to TRBJ1-2; tentatively, D is TRBD1 (6 bases). This CDR3 has 15 residues. V lost 3 bases and J 3 bases, leaving 14 bases between the germline ends. The V gene's germline CDR1 is WSHSY and CDR2 SAAADI. CDR3 nucleotides: TGCGCCAGCAGTGAAACCAGAAGGACAGACTATGGCTACACCTTC. Protein product: CASSETRRTDYGYTF.

J is TRBJ1-4 and V is TRBV7-9; D perhaps matches TRBD1 (6 bases). The germline V gene has CDR1 SEHNR and CDR2 FQNEAQ (reference sequence). The V end lost 2 bases, the J end lost 4 bases, and 8 bases lay between the germline ends. The CDR3 runs to 14 residues. The DNA of the CDR3 is TGTGCCAGCAGCTTAAGCAGGGGTAATGAAAAACTGTTTTTT. It specifies CASSLSRGNEKLFF.

CDR3 DNA: TGTGCCAGCAGTAGGACTAGCGGGAGTTCTAATGAGCAGTTCTTC. Encoded protein: CASSRTSGSSNEQFF. The chain carries TRBV6-5 and TRBJ2-1, with 13 bases fitting TRBD2. Losses at the gene ends were 5 bases for V and 7 bases for J; bases not matched to a gene: 5. Germline V gene sequence: CDR1 MNHEY, CDR2 SVGAGI. This CDR3 region has 15 residues.

This clone was seen a few times. The chain links TRBV28 to TRBJ1-2; D is unclear. Germline values: CDR1 MDHEN, CDR2 SYDVKM. The CDR3 loop spans 17 amino acids. Trimming stripped 5 bases from V and 2 bases from J, with 21 bases between. The CDR3 loop reads CASSPMGLLTRNYGYTF. CDR3 in DNA: TGTGCCAGCAGTCCCATGGGCCTCCTCACCAGGAACTATGGCTACACCTTC.

The chain has TRBV19 and TRBJ1-1, with TRBD1 identical over 10 bases. This CDR3 comprises 17 residues. The J segment lost 4 bases and the V segment lost 6 bases, leaving 14 bases of the junction unmatched. Looked up from germline, CDR1 is LNHDA and CDR2 is SQIVND (reference sequence). The CDR3 DNA is TGTGCCAGTAGCTCGGGACAGGGGCCCAATTGGGCCACTGAAGCTTTCTTT. This gives the protein CASSSGQGPNWATEAFF.

CDR3 protein: CASSLLQGGYEQYF. CDR3 nucleotide sequence: TGTGCCAGCAGCTTGTTACAGGGGGGTTACGAGCAGTACTTC. J is TRBJ2-7 and V is TRBV5-6; 8 bases match TRBD1. CDR1 and CDR2 from the germline V gene are SGHDT and YYEEEE. CDR3 length equals 14 residues. The trim removed 1 base at V and 4 bases at J, leaving 4 bases unmatched.

The rearrangement uses TRBV4-1 and TRBJ1-5; no definite D call. Germline assignment: CDR1 MGHRA and CDR2 YSYEKL. CDR3 length: 13 residues. With 0 bases removed from V and 7 bases from J, the gap between germline ends came to 7 bases. CDR3 DNA sequence: TGCGCCAGCAGCCAAGACGGGTGGCAGCCCCAGCATTTT. Protein: CASSQDGWQPQHF.

The chain links TRBV7-2 to TRBJ1-1; no firm D call. The CDR3 runs 16 residues. V dropped 2 bases and J dropped 0 bases, with 13 bases sitting between them. Germline CDR1 is SGHTA and CDR2 is FQGNSA. The CDR3 is CASSLQTPTVNTEAFF. In nucleotides, the CDR3 is TGTGCCAGCAGCTTACAAACCCCAACAGTGAACACTGAAGCTTTCTTT.

The rearrangement uses TRBV19 and TRBJ1-5; D remains ambiguous. The V end lost 6 bases, the J end lost 4 bases, and 19 bases lay between the germline ends. The CDR3 loop spans 16 amino acids. Germline V gene lookup returns CDR1 LNHDA and CDR2 SQIVND (reference sequence). CDR3 nucleotide sequence: TGTGCCAGTAGGGAATTCGCTACGCGAGGAAATCAGCCCCAGCATTTT. Residues: CASREFATRGNQPQHF.

This clone was seen only a few times. V is TRBV24-1 and J is TRBJ2-1; TRBD2 agrees at 10 bases. The CDR3 has 16 residues. The germline V gene encodes CDR1 KGHDR and CDR2 SFDVKD. With V trimmed by 2 bases and J by 6 bases, 6 bases remained unmatched. Here the CDR3 reads CATSDSKRGGRNEQFF. The CDR3 nucleotides are TGTGCCACCAGTGATTCTAAGCGGGGGGGCCGCAATGAGCAGTTCTTC.

V is TRBV3-1 (or the pseudogene TRBV3-2) and J is TRBJ2-2; D is undetermined. The CDR3 loop spans 12 amino acids. The germline gives CDR1 LGHDT, CDR2 YNNKEL (reference sequence). V lost 1 base and J lost 7, with 4 bases in between. CDR3 sequence reads: CASSQGHGELFF. The CDR3 nucleotides are TGTGCCAGCAGCCAAGGACACGGGGAGCTGTTTTTT.

This clone was found a few times. This rearrangement joins TRBV5-5 to TRBJ1-6; 9 bases agree with TRBD1. CDR1 is SGHKS, CDR2 YYEKEE, per germline (reference sequence). V shed 4 bases and J 10 bases; nucleotides not matched to a gene: 9. This CDR3 region has 15 residues. The CDR3 DNA sequence: TGTGCCAGCAGCCAAGGCTGGACAGGGGACTCACCCCTCCACTTT. Its protein is CASSQGWTGDSPLHF.

V and J are TRBV10-3 and TRBJ2-5; TRBD1 matches at 7 bases. This CDR3 region has 12 residues. Germline V gene data show CDR1 as ENHRY and CDR2 as SYGVKD. J lost 1 base, V lost 10 bases, and 3 bases had no gene match. This CDR3 is CASGQVQETQYF. The CDR3 DNA reads TGTGCCAGCGGACAGGTCCAAGAGACCCAGTACTTC.

The chain uses TRBV2 and TRBJ1-5; 7 nucleotides align to TRBD1. This CDR3 is 16 amino acids long. V trimming: 5 bases; J trimming: 4 bases; junction bases outside the gene matches: 11. The V gene's germline CDR1 is SNHLY and CDR2 FYNNEI. The CDR3 DNA reads TGTGCCAGCAGTCGAAGACAGGGAGTGATAAATCAGCCCCAGCATTTT. This sequence encodes CASSRRQGVINQPQHF.

This clone was detected a few times. The V call is TRBV19, the J call TRBJ2-7, with 9 bases that match TRBD1. Germline values: CDR1 LNHDA, CDR2 SQIVND (reference sequence). The CDR3 spans 14 residues. The J segment lost 6 bases and the V segment lost 6 bases, leaving 9 bases of the junction unmatched. CDR3 DNA sequence: TGTGCCAGTAGCCGAGCGGGACAGGGATTCGAGCAGTACTTC. It is translated as CASSRAGQGFEQYF.

V usage is TRBV6-5 and J usage is TRBJ1-2; tentatively, D is TRBD1 (5 bases). V was pared by 2 bases and J by 8 bases, with 12 bases between. The germline gives CDR1 MNHEY, CDR2 SVGAGI. There are 13 residues in the CDR3. As DNA, the CDR3 is TGTGCCAGCAGTTACACTGACAGAGAAGGCTACACCTTC. Translation gives CASSYTDREGYTF.

About this clone itself: A much larger clone sits a single nucleotide away, making a read error possible. The chain combines TRBV11-2 with TRBJ1-2; 8 bases agree with TRBD1. The CDR3 length is 13 residues. The V gene's germline CDR1 is SGHAT and CDR2 FQNNGV. The V segment lost 5 bases and the J segment 5 bases; nucleotides outside the gene matches: 4. The chain's CDR3 is CASSEDRVYGYTF. For the CDR3, the DNA is TGTGCCAGCAGCGAGGACAGGGTGTATGGCTACACCTTC.

The rearrangement uses TRBV6-1 and TRBJ2-3; 8 positions match TRBD2. The germline V gene encodes CDR1 MNHNS and CDR2 SASEGT. The CDR3 contains 14 residues. Germline trimming cut 3 bases from V and 5 bases from J; bases unmatched to any gene: 4. CDR3 DNA sequence: TGTGCCAGCAGTGACACTAGCGGACTAGATACGCAGTATTTT. Amino acid sequence: CASSDTSGLDTQYF.

This clone was counted a single time. The chain uses TRBV6-4 and TRBJ1-5, with D possibly being TRBD1 (5 bases). Trimming took 7 bases from V and 4 from J, leaving 20 bases between them. CDR3 length: 16 residues. The germline gives CDR1 MRHNA, CDR2 SNTAGT. The CDR3 loop reads CASIGVGRGINQPQHF. In DNA form, the CDR3 reads TGTGCCAGCATTGGGGTAGGGAGGGGAATAAATCAGCCCCAGCATTTT.

The chain recombines TRBV7-6 with TRBJ2-3; perhaps TRBD2 as D (7 bases). The CDR3 has 17 amino acids. Per the germline V gene, CDR1 is SGHVS and CDR2 is FNYEAQ. V lost 5 bases and J lost 0, with 18 bases in between. This CDR3 reads CASSPQLAGASTDTQYF. The CDR3 DNA sequence: TGTGCCAGCAGCCCCCAGCTCGCGGGGGCAAGCACAGATACGCAGTATTTT.

This chain joins TRBV2 and TRBJ1-1; D perhaps matches TRBD1 (6 bases). In germline, CDR1 is SNHLY, CDR2 FYNNEI. This CDR3 has 13 residues. V was shortened by 5 bases and J by 6 bases, with 13 bases between the two germline ends. The CDR3 bases are TGTGCCAGCAGTTCCCAGGGGTTGGCTGAAGCTTTCTTT. It is translated as CASSSQGLAEAFF.

The chain links TRBV3-1 (or the pseudogene TRBV3-2) to TRBJ2-5; perhaps TRBD2 as D (5 bases). The germline CDR1 and CDR2 sequences are LGHDT and YNNKEL (reference sequence). The CDR3 length is 12 residues. The V end lost 5 bases, the J end lost 5 bases, and 9 bases lay between the germline ends. CDR3 protein: CASSWSGETQYF. Here the CDR3 DNA reads TGTGCCAGCAGCTGGTCGGGGGAGACCCAGTACTTC.